Given below is one TCR beta chain in context. The data stem from a study of blood T cell repertoires in COVID-19. Overall study: Whether acute or convalescent, the COVID-19 samples came from the United States, Italy and Spain.

After removal of 4 bases from V and 5 bases from J, the junction contained 5 bases not matched to a gene. The CDR3 totals 15 residues. Per the germline V gene, CDR1 is MDHEN and CDR2 is SYDVKM. In the original workflow: Estimated nucleated cell counts came from reference gene primer amplification. Sequencing was performed with immunoSEQ multiplex PCR; in TCRdb, only in-frame clones are kept and a portion is missing. V, J and clone size were drawn from that table, and D and trimming were deduced from the DNA. The data contain some 300,000 clones, roughly 91% of them seen just once; the ten biggest clones take up over 2%.

This chain links TRBV28 with TRBJ2-1, with 10 bases fitting TRBD2. The source is a woman in her sixties in a cohort exposed to, infected with or recovered from COVID-19 (not recorded which). Material: PBMCs or T cells enriched from blood (not recorded which). CDR3 loop: CASSSLAGVHNEQFF. The CDR3 DNA sequence: TGTGCCAGCAGTTCCCTAGCGGGAGTCCACAATGAGCAGTTCTTC.